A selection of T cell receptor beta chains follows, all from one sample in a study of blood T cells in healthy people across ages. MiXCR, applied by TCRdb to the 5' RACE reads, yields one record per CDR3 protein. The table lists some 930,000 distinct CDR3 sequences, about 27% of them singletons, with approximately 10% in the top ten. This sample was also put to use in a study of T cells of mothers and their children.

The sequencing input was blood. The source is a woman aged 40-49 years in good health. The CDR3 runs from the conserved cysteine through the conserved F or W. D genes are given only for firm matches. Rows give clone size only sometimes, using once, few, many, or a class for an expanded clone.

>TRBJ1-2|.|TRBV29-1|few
TGCAGCGTTGCGGCCAGCTCTCGAGGCTGCACCTTC
CSVAASSRGCTF
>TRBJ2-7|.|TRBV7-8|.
TGTGCCAGCAGCTTACCGGGCAGAGCCGACGAGCAGTACTTC
CASSLPGRADEQYF
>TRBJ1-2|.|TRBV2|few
TGTGCCAGCAGTGTGGGTAAAGGAATAATAGGCGGCTATGGCTACACCTTC
CASSVGKGIIGGYGYTF
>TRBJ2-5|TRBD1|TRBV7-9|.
TGTGCCAGCAGCCCCAGGCGACAGGGGAGCGAGACCCAGTACTTC
CASSPRRQGSETQYF
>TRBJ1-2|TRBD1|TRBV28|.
TGTGCCAGCAGTAGTCCCATGAAGGACAGGAACTATGGCTACACCTTC
CASSSPMKDRNYGYTF
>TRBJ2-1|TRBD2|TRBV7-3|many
TGTGCCAGCAGCTTATGGGCTAGCGGGTCCTCCTACAATGAGCAGTTCTTC
CASSLWASGSSYNEQFF
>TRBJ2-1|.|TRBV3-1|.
TGTACCAGCGTACAGGGCCATGAGCAGTTCTTC
CTSVQGHEQFF
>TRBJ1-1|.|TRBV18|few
TGTGCCAGCTCCCCTTATACCGGGGGCGAGATGAGCACTGAAGCTTTCTTT
CASSPYTGGEMSTEAFF
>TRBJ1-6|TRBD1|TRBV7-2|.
TGTGCCAGCAGCGCCCGACAGGGGGCGGTTTATTCACCCCTCCACTTT
CASSARQGAVYSPLHF
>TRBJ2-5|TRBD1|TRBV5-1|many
TGTGCCAGCAGCACCGGGACAGGGGTCGGAGAGACCCAGTACTTC
CASSTGTGVGETQYF
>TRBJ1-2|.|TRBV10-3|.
TGTGCCATCAGGTTCGACCTAACCCCCCTCTATGGCCACACCTTC
CAIRFDLTPLYGHTF
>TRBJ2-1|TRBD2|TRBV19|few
TGTGCCAGTAGTATTCTAGCGGGGGGCCTTTCCTACAATGAGCAGTTCTTC
CASSILAGGLSYNEQFF
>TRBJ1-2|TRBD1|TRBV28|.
TGTGCCAGCTGGGGACAGGACTATGGCTACACCTTC
CASWGQDYGYTF
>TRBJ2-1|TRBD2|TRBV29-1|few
TGCAGCGCCGACCGGGGGGTTAATGAGCAGTTCTTC
CSADRGVNEQFF
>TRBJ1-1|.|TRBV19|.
TGTGCCAGTAGTATGCAGCGGAACACTGAAGCTTTCTTT
CASSMQRNTEAFF
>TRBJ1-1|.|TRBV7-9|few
TGTGCCAGCAGCTTTATACAGGGTCGGAACACTGAAGCTTTCTTT
CASSFIQGRNTEAFF
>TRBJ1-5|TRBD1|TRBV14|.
TGTGCCAGCAGCCTCCTCCGGGACAGGGGGCCCCGGAGCAATCAGCCCCAGCATTTT
CASSLLRDRGPRSNQPQHF
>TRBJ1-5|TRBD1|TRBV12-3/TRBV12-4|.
TGTGCCAGCAGCAGCCGTGACAGGGAGGATCAGCCCCAGCATTTT
CASSSRDREDQPQHF
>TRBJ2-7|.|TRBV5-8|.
TGTGCCAGCAGCTTGTATCTAGGGTCCTACGAGCAGTACTTC
CASSLYLGSYEQYF
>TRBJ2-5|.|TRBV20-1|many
TGCAGTGCTAGAGATGGGGCTATCTTAGAGACCCAGTACTTC
CSARDGAILETQYF
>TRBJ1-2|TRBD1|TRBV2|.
TGTGCCAGCAGGGTGGGACAGCTTAACTATGGCTACACCTTC
CASRVGQLNYGYTF
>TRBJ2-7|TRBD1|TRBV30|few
TGTGCCTGGAGTGGGACAGGGTGGGCCTACGAGCGGTACTTC
CAWSGTGWAYERYF
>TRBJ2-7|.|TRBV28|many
TGTGCCAGCAGTTTTCGACGGCTAAACAGGGGGGGGCTATACGAGCAGTACTTC
CASSFRRLNRGGLYEQYF
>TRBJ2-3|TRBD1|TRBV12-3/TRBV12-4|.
TGTGCCAGCAGTGACCGGAGAAGGGGGCTGCAACTGAGCACAGATACGCAGTATTTT
CASSDRRRGLQLSTDTQYF
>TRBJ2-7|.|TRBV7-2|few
TGTGCCAGCAGCTTTAAAGGGGGTCCCTACGAGCAGTACTTC
CASSFKGGPYEQYF
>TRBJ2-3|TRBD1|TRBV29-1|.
TGCAGCGTTGACAGGGGGTCCACAGATACGCGGTATTTT
CSVDRGSTDTRYF
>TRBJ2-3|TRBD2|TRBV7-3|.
TGTGCCAGCAGCTTGATCCCGGGACTAGCGGGCGGAAGGGATACGCAGTATTTT
CASSLIPGLAGGRDTQYF
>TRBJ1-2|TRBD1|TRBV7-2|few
TGTGCCAGCAGCTCTCCGGGACAGGGGTCCTATGGCTACACCTTC
CASSSPGQGSYGYTF
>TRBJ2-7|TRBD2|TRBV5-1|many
TGCGCCAGCAGCGCTAGCGGGGGACATGACGAGCAGTACTTC
CASSASGGHDEQYF
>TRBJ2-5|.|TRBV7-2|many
TGTGCCAGCAGCAGCCCGCGGGGAACCGGGACCCAGTACTTC
CASSSPRGTGTQYF
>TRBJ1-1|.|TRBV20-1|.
TGCAGTGCTAGAGTCCCGGGGAACACTGAAGCTTTCTTT
CSARVPGNTEAFF
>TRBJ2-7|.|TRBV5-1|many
TGCGCCAGCAGCCGAGTTACAGGGCCTGGCTACGAGCAGTACTTC
CASSRVTGPGYEQYF